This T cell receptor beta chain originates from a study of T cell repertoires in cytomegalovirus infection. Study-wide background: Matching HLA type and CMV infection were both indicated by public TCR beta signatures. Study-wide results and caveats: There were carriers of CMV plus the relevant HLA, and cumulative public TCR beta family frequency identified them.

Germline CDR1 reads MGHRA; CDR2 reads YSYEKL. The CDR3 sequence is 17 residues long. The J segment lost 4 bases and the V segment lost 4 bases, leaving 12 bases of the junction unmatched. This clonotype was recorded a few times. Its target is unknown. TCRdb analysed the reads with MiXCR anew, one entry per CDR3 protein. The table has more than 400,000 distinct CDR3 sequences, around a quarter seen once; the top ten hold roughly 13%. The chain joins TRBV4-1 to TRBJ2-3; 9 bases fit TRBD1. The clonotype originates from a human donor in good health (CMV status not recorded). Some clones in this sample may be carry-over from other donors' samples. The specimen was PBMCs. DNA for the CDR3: TGCGCCAGCAGCCTAACGCCACAGGGGGCTGAGGCAGATACGCAGTATTTT. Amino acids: CASSLTPQGAEADTQYF.